This TCR beta chain is from a study of molecular identifiers for immune sequencing clone quantification. Germline V gene data show CDR1 as MNHEY and CDR2 as SMNVEV (reference sequence). V dropped 2 bases and J dropped 2; count of bases not matched to a gene: 9. The CDR3 contains 18 residues. Using its own MiXCR run on the PCR reads, TCRdb lists one record per CDR3 protein. The data contain some 590,000 distinct CDR3 sequences, less than 30% of them singletons. The source is a human donor in good health. Some libraries in this study had Jurkat cell RNA spiked in. The chain is built from TRBV27 and TRBJ2-7; TRBD2 matches 13 bases. Sequences were obtained from naive CD8+ T cells from blood, with Jurkat cell RNA spiked in. Indicated subset: FACS-sorted CD8+CD4-CCR7+CD45RA+ naive T cells. CDR3 bases: TGTGCCAGCAGTTTAGGAAAACTAGCGGGAGGGCCCCCCTACGAGCAGTACTTC. As protein: CASSLGKLAGGPPYEQYF.